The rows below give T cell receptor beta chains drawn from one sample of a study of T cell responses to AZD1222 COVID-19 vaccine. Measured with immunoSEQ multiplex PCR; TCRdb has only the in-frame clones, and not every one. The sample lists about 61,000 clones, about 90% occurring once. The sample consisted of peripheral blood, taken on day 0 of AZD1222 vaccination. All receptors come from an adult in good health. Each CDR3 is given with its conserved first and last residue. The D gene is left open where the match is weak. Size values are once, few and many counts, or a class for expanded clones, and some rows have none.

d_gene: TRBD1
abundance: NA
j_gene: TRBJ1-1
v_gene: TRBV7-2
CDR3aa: CASSQRQGARSNTEAFF
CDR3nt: TGTGCCAGCAGCCAACGACAGGGGGCGCGTTCAAACACTGAAGCTTTCTTT

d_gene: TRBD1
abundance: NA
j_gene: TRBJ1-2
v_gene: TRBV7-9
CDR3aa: CASSFPRDRANYGYTF
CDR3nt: TGTGCCAGCAGCTTTCCCCGAGACAGGGCTAACTATGGCTACACCTTC

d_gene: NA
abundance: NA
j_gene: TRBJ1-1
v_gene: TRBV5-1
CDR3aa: CASRKLEVGTEAFF
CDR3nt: TGCGCCAGCAGAAAGCTGGAGGTTGGCACTGAAGCTTTCTTT

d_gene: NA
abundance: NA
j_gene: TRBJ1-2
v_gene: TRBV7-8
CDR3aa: CASSPSGRYGYTF
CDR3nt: TGTGCCAGCAGCCCCTCCGGGCGCTATGGCTACACCTTC

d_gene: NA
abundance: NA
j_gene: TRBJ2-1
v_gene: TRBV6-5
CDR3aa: CASSYLYRGGNEQFF
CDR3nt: TGTGCCAGCAGTTACCTGTACAGGGGAGGCAATGAGCAGTTCTTC

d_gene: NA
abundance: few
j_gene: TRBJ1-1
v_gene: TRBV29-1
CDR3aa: CSVALGTRNTEAFF
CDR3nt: TGCAGCGTTGCCCTCGGGACAAGGAACACTGAAGCTTTCTTT

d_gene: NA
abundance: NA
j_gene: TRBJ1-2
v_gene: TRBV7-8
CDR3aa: CASSARAGVNYGYTF
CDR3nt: TGTGCCAGCAGCGCCCGAGCGGGGGTTAACTATGGCTACACCTTC

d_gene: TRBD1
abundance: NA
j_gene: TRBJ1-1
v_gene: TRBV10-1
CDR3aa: CASRAQGASGEAFF
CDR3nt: TGCGCCAGCAGGGCCCAGGGGGCGAGCGGAGAAGCTTTCTTT

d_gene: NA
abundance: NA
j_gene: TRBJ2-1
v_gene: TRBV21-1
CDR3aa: CASSPTRDAYNEQFF
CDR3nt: TGTGCCAGCAGCCCCACCCGGGACGCCTACAATGAGCAGTTCTTC

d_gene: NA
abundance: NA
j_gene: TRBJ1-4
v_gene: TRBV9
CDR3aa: CASSAQGFTNEKLFF
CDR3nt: TGTGCCAGCAGCGCCCAGGGGTTCACTAATGAAAAACTGTTTTTT

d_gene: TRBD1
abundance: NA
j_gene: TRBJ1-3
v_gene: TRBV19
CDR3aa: CASNSGGHPGNTIYF
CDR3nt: TGTGCCAGTAACTCAGGGGGCCATCCTGGAAACACCATATATTTT

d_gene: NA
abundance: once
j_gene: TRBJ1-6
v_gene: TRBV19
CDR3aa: CASRLSGTPGGSPLHF
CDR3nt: TGTGCCAGTCGACTAAGTGGGACACCGGGGGGGTCACCCCTCCACTTT

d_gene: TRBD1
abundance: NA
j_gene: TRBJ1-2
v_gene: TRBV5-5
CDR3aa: CASSDGGQIYGYTF
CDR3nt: TGTGCCAGCAGTGACGGGGGACAGATCTATGGCTACACCTTC

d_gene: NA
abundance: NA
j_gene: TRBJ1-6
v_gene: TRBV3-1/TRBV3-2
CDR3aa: CASSQGQGPNSPLHF
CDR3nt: TGTGCCAGCAGCCAAGGTCAGGGGCCAAATTCACCCCTCCACTTT

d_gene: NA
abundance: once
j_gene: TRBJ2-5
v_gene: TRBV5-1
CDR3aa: CASSLQETQYF
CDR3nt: TGCGCCAGCAGCTTACAAGAGACCCAGTACTTC

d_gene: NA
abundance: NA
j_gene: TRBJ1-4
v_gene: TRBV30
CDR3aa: CAWATAHNEKLFF
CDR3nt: TGTGCCTGGGCGACAGCACATAATGAAAAACTGTTTTTT

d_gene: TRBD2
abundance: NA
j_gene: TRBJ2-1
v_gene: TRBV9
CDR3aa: CASSVGGGGYNEQFF
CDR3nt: TGTGCCAGCAGCGTAGGCGGGGGGGGCTACAATGAGCAGTTCTTC

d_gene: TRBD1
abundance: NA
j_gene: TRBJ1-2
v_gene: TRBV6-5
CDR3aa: CASSYGTGEMGYTF
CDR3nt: TGTGCCAGCAGTTACGGTACAGGGGAAATGGGCTACACCTTC

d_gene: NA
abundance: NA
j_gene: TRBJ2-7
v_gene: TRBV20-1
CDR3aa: CSASKGNYEQYF
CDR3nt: TGCAGTGCTAGTAAGGGGAACTACGAGCAGTACTTC

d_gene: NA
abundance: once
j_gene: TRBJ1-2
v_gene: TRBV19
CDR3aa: CASSTPRDGRGNYGYTF
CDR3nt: TGTGCCAGTAGTACTCCCCGGGACGGGCGCGGTAACTATGGCTACACCTTC

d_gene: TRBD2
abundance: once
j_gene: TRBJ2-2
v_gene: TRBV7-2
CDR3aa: CASRLASGGAGELFF
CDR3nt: TGTGCCAGCAGACTAGCTAGCGGGGGGGCCGGGGAGCTGTTTTTT

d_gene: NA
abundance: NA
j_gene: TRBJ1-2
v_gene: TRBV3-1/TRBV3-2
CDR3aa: CASSGTGGYTF
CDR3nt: TGTGCCAGCAGCGGGACGGGGGGCTACACCTTC

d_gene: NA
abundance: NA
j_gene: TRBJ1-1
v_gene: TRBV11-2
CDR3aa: CASSLRWQSMNTEAFF
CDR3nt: TGTGCCAGCAGCTTACGGTGGCAGAGCATGAACACTGAAGCTTTCTTT

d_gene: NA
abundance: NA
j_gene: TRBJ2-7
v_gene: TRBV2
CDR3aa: CASRAGSLYEQYF
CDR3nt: TGTGCCAGCAGGGCCGGGAGTCTCTACGAGCAGTACTTC

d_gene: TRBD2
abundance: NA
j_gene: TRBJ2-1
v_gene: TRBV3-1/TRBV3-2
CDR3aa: CASSHWTRRAGGEQFF
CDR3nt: TGTGCCAGCAGCCACTGGACTAGAAGGGCGGGAGGTGAGCAGTTCTTC

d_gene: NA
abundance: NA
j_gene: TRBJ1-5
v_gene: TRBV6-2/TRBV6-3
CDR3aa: CASSYSIPNQPQHF
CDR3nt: TGTGCCAGCAGTTACTCGATCCCGAATCAGCCCCAGCATTTT

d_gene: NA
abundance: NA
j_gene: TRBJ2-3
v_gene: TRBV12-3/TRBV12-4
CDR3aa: CASSRGGYTQYF
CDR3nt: TGTGCCAGCAGCCGAGGGGGGTATACGCAGTATTTT

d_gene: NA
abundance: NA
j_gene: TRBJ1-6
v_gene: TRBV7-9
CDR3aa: CASSLGGNSPLHF
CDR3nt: TGTGCCAGCAGCTTAGGCGGTAATTCACCCCTCCACTTT

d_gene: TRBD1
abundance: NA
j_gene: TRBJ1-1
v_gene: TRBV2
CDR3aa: CASSPRGTEAFF
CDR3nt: TGTGCCAGCAGTCCCAGGGGGACTGAAGCTTTCTTT

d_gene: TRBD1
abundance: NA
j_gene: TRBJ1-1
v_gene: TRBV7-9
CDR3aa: CASSLGQGYTEAFF
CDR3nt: TGTGCCAGCAGCCTGGGACAGGGGTACACTGAAGCTTTCTTT

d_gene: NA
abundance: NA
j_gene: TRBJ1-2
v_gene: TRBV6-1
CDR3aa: CASSERRAVTGYTF
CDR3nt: TGTGCCAGCAGTGAAAGGAGGGCAGTGACAGGCTACACCTTC

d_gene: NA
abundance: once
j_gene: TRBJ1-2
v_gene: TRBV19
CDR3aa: CASSAGAAVPTNYGYTF
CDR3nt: TGTGCCAGTAGTGCCGGGGCAGCAGTTCCCACTAACTATGGCTACACCTTC

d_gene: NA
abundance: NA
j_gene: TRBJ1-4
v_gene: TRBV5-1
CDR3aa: CASSLRPTDPNEKLFF
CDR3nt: TGCGCCAGCAGCCTCCGTCCGACAGATCCCAATGAAAAACTGTTTTTT

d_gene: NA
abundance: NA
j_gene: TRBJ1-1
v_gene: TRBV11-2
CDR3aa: CASDLPGQAFF
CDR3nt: TGTGCCAGCGACTTGCCAGGGCAAGCTTTCTTT

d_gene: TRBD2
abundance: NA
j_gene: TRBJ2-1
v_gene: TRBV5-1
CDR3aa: CASSFGPAGDEQFF
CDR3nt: TGCGCCAGCAGCTTCGGGCCAGCGGGGGATGAGCAGTTCTTC

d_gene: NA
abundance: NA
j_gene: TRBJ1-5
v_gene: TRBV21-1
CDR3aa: CASSWSRDNQPQHF
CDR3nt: TGTGCCAGCAGCTGGAGCCGGGACAATCAGCCCCAGCATTTT

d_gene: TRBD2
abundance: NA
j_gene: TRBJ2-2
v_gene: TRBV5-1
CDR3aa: CASSFQAGDTGELFF
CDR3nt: TGCGCCAGCAGCTTCCAAGCGGGGGACACCGGGGAGCTGTTTTTT

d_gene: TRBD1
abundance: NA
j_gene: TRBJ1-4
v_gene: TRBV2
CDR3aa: CASSRDRNSEKLFF
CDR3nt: TGTGCCAGCAGTAGGGACAGGAACTCTGAAAAACTGTTTTTT

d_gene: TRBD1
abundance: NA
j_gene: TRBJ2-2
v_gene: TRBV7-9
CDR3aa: CASSPGQGASGELFF
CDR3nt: TGTGCCAGCAGCCCGGGACAGGGGGCTTCGGGGGAGCTGTTTTTT

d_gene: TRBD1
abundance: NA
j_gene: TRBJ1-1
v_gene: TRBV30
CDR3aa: CAWSGAGQGDLEAFF
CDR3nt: TGTGCCTGGAGTGGGGCTGGACAGGGGGACCTTGAAGCTTTCTTT

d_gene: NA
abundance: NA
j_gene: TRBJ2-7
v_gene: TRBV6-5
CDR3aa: CASSTHGGRTYEQYF
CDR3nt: TGTGCCAGCAGCACCCATGGGGGGAGAACCTACGAGCAGTACTTC

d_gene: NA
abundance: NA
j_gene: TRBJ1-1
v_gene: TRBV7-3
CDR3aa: CASSKPSVDTEAFF
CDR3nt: TGTGCCAGCAGCAAGCCCTCGGTAGATACTGAAGCTTTCTTT

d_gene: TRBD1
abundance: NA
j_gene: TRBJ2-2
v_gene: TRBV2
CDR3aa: CASSPQGTGNTGELFF
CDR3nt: TGTGCCAGCAGTCCTCAGGGGACAGGGAACACCGGGGAGCTGTTTTTT

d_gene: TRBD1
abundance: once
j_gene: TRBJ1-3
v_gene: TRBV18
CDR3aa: CASSPPGQVSGNTIYF
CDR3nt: TGTGCCAGCTCACCACCGGGACAGGTCTCTGGAAACACCATATATTTT

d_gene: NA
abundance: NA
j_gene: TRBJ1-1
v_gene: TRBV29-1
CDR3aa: CSVTQGSTEAFF
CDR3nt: TGCAGCGTGACCCAGGGAAGCACTGAAGCTTTCTTT

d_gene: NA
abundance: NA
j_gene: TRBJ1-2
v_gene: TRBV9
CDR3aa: CASSVSPLVANYGYTF
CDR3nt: TGTGCCAGCAGCGTCTCCCCTCTAGTGGCTAACTATGGCTACACCTTC

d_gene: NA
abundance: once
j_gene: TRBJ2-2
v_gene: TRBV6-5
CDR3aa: CASSYLTPNTGELFF
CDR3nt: TGTGCCAGCAGTTACTTGACACCGAACACCGGGGAGCTGTTTTTT

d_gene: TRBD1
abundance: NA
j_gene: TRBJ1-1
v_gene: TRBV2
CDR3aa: CASILGQGANTEAFF
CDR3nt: TGTGCCAGCATCCTGGGACAGGGGGCTAACACTGAAGCTTTCTTT

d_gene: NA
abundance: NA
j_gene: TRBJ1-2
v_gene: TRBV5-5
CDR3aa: CASSSRDIDGYTF
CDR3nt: TGTGCCAGCAGCTCCCGGGACATCGATGGCTACACCTTC

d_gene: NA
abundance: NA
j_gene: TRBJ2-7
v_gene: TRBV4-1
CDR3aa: CASSQDTAADLREQYF
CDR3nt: TGCGCCAGCAGCCAAGATACTGCGGCGGACCTCCGCGAGCAGTACTTC

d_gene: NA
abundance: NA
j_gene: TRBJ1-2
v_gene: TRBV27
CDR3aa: CASRRGGGRNYGYTF
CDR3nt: TGTGCCAGCCGCCGCGGAGGGGGGAGGAACTATGGCTACACCTTC

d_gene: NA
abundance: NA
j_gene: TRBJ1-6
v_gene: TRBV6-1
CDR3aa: CASSDVRNSPLHF
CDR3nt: TGTGCCAGCAGTGATGTCCGTAATTCACCCCTCCACTTT

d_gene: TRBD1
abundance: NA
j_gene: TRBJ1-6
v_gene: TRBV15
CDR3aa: CATSRDDRVRSPLHF
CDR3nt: TGTGCCACCAGCAGAGACGACAGGGTTCGATCACCCCTCCACTTT